A selection of T cell receptor beta chains follows, all from one sample in a study of early T cells in non-severe SARS-CoV-2 infection. Each CDR3 protein is one row after TCRdb ran MiXCR on the 5' RACE reads. Found here are 90,000 to 130,000 distinct CDR3 sequences, around 13% of them singletons; the top ten hold around 4%. The specimen was whole blood, collected at baseline. These receptors all stem from an adult who was a healthcare worker with PCR-confirmed SARS-CoV-2 infection or an uninfected control (not recorded which). Both conserved end residues are part of each CDR3. A D gene is named only where the DNA matches it firmly. A clone size is listed for some rows: how often the clone was seen (once, few, many), or a class if it is expanded.

v_gene,d_gene,j_gene,abundance,CDR3aa,CDR3nt
TRBV20-1,NA,TRBJ2-3,NA,CSASPYDPPISTDTQYF,TGCAGTGCTAGCCCTTATGATCCCCCCATTAGCACAGATACGCAGTATTTT
TRBV5-1,NA,TRBJ2-7,many,CASSSQGSYPTYEQYF,TGCGCCAGCAGTTCGCAGGGCTCTTATCCGACCTACGAGCAGTACTTC
TRBV25-1,NA,TRBJ2-3,NA,CASRRGGITDTQYF,TGTGCCAGCAGGCGGGGCGGAATCACAGATACGCAGTATTTT
TRBV11-2,NA,TRBJ2-2,many,CASSLGSRELFF,TGTGCCAGCAGCCTAGGTTCCAGGGAGCTGTTTTTT
TRBV5-1,NA,TRBJ2-2,NA,CASSQGSVTGELFF,TGCGCCAGCAGTCAGGGGTCGGTCACCGGGGAGCTGTTTTTT
TRBV3-1,NA,TRBJ1-4,few,CASSQVQGEKLFF,TGTGCCAGCAGCCAAGTTCAAGGAGAAAAACTGTTTTTT
TRBV5-1,NA,TRBJ1-1,many,CASSSHYGQTNTEAFF,TGCGCCAGCAGCTCCCACTACGGACAAACGAACACTGAAGCTTTCTTT
TRBV11-2,TRBD2,TRBJ2-7,few,CASTPREGHSYEQYF,TGTGCCAGCACCCCCAGGGAGGGGCACTCCTACGAGCAGTACTTC
TRBV12-3/TRBV12-4,NA,TRBJ2-2,many,CAGRRTGGSGELFF,TGTGCCGGCCGACGAACTGGGGGCTCCGGGGAGCTGTTTTTT
TRBV29-1,NA,TRBJ2-3,NA,CSVEGATSTDTQYF,TGCAGCGTTGAGGGGGCTACTAGCACAGATACGCAGTATTTT
TRBV6-1,NA,TRBJ1-1,NA,CASSDVRGYTEAFF,TGTGCCAGCAGTGATGTCAGGGGATATACTGAAGCTTTCTTT
TRBV7-2,NA,TRBJ1-2,NA,CASSRDRNYGYTF,TGTGCCAGCAGCCGGGACCGTAACTATGGCTACACCTTC
TRBV6-5,NA,TRBJ2-5,NA,CASSYSRQETQYF,TGTGCCAGCAGTTACTCACGCCAAGAGACCCAGTACTTC
TRBV28,TRBD1,TRBJ1-5,few,CASRRQGGSGNSNQPQHF,TGTGCCAGCAGGAGACAGGGGGGTTCGGGAAATAGCAATCAGCCCCAGCATTTT
TRBV4-2,TRBD2,TRBJ2-7,NA,CASSPILGTIGYEQYF,TGTGCCAGCAGCCCGATCTTAGGGACTATAGGCTACGAGCAGTACTTC
TRBV11-2,TRBD1,TRBJ2-2,few,CASSSFRDRGMRDTGELFF,TGTGCCAGCAGCTCCTTCCGGGACAGGGGGATGAGGGACACCGGGGAGCTGTTTTTT
TRBV25-1,NA,TRBJ2-3,few,CASGTAVSTDTQYF,TGTGCCTCCGGGACCGCCGTCTCGACAGATACGCAGTATTTT
TRBV11-2,NA,TRBJ2-7,few,CASSLDLGRVYEQYF,TGTGCCAGCAGCTTAGATCTGGGCAGAGTGTACGAGCAGTACTTC
TRBV29-1,NA,TRBJ1-6,NA,CSVSFQGNSPLHF,TGCAGCGTTTCATTCCAGGGAAATTCACCCCTCCACTTT
TRBV6-2/TRBV6-3,NA,TRBJ2-7,many,CASSSRGSYEQYF,TGTGCCAGCAGTTCCCGGGGATCCTACGAGCAGTACTTC
TRBV12-3/TRBV12-4,NA,TRBJ1-5,NA,CASSLDRAGGSNQPQHF,TGTGCCAGCAGTTTAGACAGGGCTGGGGGAAGCAATCAGCCCCAGCATTTT
TRBV14,NA,TRBJ2-7,NA,CASSQETGNSYEQYF,TGTGCCAGCAGCCAAGAGACAGGTAACTCCTACGAGCAGTACTTC
TRBV6-2/TRBV6-3,TRBD2,TRBJ2-1,NA,CASRKSGTSGKTVTEQFF,TGTGCCAGCAGAAAATCCGGGACTAGCGGGAAGACTGTCACTGAGCAGTTCTTC
TRBV7-9,TRBD1,TRBJ1-1,NA,CASSDRQGRAFF,TGTGCCAGCAGTGATAGACAGGGGCGAGCTTTCTTT
TRBV7-6,NA,TRBJ1-4,few,CASSLASGHNEKLFF,TGTGCCAGCAGCTTAGCATCGGGGCATAATGAAAAACTGTTTTTT
TRBV20-1,TRBD2,TRBJ2-1,many,CSASPMLAGVAYNEQFF,TGCAGTGCTAGTCCTATGCTAGCGGGAGTGGCATACAATGAGCAGTTCTTC
TRBV7-9,NA,TRBJ1-5,many,CASSRDGDSNQPQHF,TGTGCCAGCAGCAGAGACGGGGACAGCAATCAGCCCCAGCATTTT
TRBV12-3/TRBV12-4,TRBD2,TRBJ2-1,few,CASSFSGGRYNEQFF,TGTGCCAGCAGTTTTAGCGGGGGCCGCTACAATGAGCAGTTCTTC
TRBV7-2,TRBD1,TRBJ1-5,many,CASSLDGTGSNQPQHF,TGTGCCAGCAGCTTAGACGGGACAGGGTCCAATCAGCCCCAGCATTTT
TRBV28,TRBD2,TRBJ2-3,few,CASSSAGESDTQYF,TGTGCCAGCAGTTCAGCGGGAGAGTCAGATACGCAGTATTTT
TRBV11-2,NA,TRBJ1-2,few,CASRKSGIYGYTF,TGTGCCAGCAGAAAAAGTGGGATTTATGGCTACACCTTC
TRBV24-1,TRBD2,TRBJ2-1,NA,CATSDSLAELYNEQFF,TGTGCCACCAGTGATTCCCTAGCGGAGCTATACAATGAGCAGTTCTTC
TRBV18,TRBD1,TRBJ2-1,many,CASSPLGQGNNEQFF,TGTGCCAGCTCACCACTGGGACAGGGGAACAATGAGCAGTTCTTC
TRBV5-1,TRBD2,TRBJ2-7,NA,CASTAGASGDYEQYF,TGCGCCAGCACCGCCGGAGCTAGCGGGGACTACGAGCAGTACTTC
TRBV5-6,NA,TRBJ1-3,NA,CASSHRRLRSGNTIYF,TGTGCCAGCAGTCACCGCAGGCTACGCTCTGGAAACACCATATATTTT
TRBV7-6,NA,TRBJ1-4,few,CASSLQGSATNEKLFF,TGTGCCAGCAGCTTACAGGGATCTGCAACTAATGAAAAACTGTTTTTT
TRBV5-1,NA,TRBJ2-3,few,CASSLVTSRGTDTQYF,TGCGCCAGCAGCTTGGTAACTAGCCGTGGCACAGATACGCAGTATTTT
TRBV3-1,NA,TRBJ1-1,few,CASSQEGAGGAFF,TGTGCCAGCAGCCAAGAGGGGGCAGGAGGAGCTTTCTTT
TRBV7-9,NA,TRBJ1-6,many,CASSFDSLNSPLHF,TGTGCCAGCAGCTTCGACAGTCTTAATTCACCCCTCCACTTT
TRBV11-2,NA,TRBJ2-7,many,CASSTGQGYEQYF,TGTGCCAGCAGCACGGGACAAGGCTACGAGCAGTACTTC
TRBV29-1,TRBD2,TRBJ2-3,few,CSVLFGGGGVTDTQYF,TGCAGCGTCCTATTTGGAGGCGGGGGGGTCACAGATACGCAGTATTTT
TRBV4-1,NA,TRBJ2-1,few,CASSQGWGLSPGQFF,TGCGCCAGCAGCCAAGGTTGGGGGCTATCCCCAGGGCAGTTCTTC
TRBV11-2,NA,TRBJ2-1,NA,CASSPHGIYNEQFF,TGTGCCAGCAGCCCCCATGGCATCTACAATGAGCAGTTCTTC
TRBV29-1,NA,TRBJ1-2,few,CSVVGGTDYGYTF,TGCAGCGTTGTAGGGGGAACGGACTATGGCTACACCTTC
TRBV4-1,NA,TRBJ1-1,few,CASSQGSGRTEAFF,TGCGCCAGCAGCCAAGGTTCAGGGCGCACTGAAGCTTTCTTT
TRBV29-1,NA,TRBJ2-2,NA,CSVFGQSNTGELFF,TGCAGCGTTTTCGGACAGTCGAACACCGGGGAGCTGTTTTTT
TRBV6-6,NA,TRBJ1-5,many,CASSYSAGPSNQPQHF,TGTGCCAGCAGTTACTCGGCGGGGCCCAGCAATCAGCCCCAGCATTTT
TRBV7-3,NA,TRBJ2-1,many,CASSLYDEQFF,TGTGCCAGCAGCTTATACGATGAGCAGTTCTTC
TRBV6-6,NA,TRBJ1-4,few,CASSSRGQARYEKLFF,TGTGCCAGCAGTTCCAGGGGCCAAGCGAGATATGAAAAACTGTTTTTT
TRBV20-1,TRBD2,TRBJ2-3,NA,CSASNPSSGDSPDTQYF,TGCAGTGCTTCCAACCCCTCTAGCGGAGATTCCCCAGATACGCAGTATTTT
TRBV7-2,TRBD2,TRBJ2-6,NA,CASSFGSGADNVLTF,TGTGCCAGCAGCTTCGGTAGCGGGGCTGATAACGTCCTGACTTTC
TRBV12-3/TRBV12-4,NA,TRBJ2-3,few,CASRGSTDTQYF,TGTGCCAGCAGGGGTAGCACAGATACGCAGTATTTT
TRBV5-6,NA,TRBJ2-2,few,CASGVDSLITGELFF,TGTGCCAGCGGGGTAGACAGCCTCATCACCGGGGAGCTGTTTTTT